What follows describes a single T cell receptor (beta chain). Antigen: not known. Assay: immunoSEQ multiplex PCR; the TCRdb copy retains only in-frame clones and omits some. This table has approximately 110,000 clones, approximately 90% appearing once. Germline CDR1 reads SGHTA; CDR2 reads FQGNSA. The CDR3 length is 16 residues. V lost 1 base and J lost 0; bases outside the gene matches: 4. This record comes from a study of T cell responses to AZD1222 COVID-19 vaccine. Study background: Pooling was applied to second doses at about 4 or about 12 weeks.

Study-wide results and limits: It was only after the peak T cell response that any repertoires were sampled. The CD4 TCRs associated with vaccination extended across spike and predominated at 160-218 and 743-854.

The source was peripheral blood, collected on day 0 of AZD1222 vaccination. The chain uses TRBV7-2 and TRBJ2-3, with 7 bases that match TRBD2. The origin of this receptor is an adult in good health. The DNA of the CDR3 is TGTGCCAGCAGCTTAGGGGCGCGGGGGAGCACAGATACGCAGTATTTT. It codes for CASSLGARGSTDTQYF.